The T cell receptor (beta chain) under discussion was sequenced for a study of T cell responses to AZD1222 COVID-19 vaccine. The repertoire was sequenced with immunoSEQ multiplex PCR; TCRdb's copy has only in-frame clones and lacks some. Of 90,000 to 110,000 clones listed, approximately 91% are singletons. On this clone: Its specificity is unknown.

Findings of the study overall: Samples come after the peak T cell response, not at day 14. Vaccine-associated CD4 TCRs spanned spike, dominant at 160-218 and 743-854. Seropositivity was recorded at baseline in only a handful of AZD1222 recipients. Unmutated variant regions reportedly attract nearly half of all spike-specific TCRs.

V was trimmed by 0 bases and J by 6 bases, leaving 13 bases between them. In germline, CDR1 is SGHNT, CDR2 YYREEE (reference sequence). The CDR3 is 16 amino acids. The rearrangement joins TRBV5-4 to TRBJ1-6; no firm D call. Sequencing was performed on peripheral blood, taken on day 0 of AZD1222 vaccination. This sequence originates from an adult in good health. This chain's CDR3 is CASSLAAGAVNSPLHF. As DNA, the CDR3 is TGTGCCAGCAGCTTGGCCGCGGGCGCCGTTAATTCACCCCTCCACTTT. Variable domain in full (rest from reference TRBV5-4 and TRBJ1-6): ETGVTQSPTHLIKTRGQQVTLRCSSQSGHNTVSWYQQALGQGPQFIFQYYREEENGRGNFPPRFSGLQFPNYSSELNVNALELDDSALYLCASSLAAGAVNSPLHFGNGTRLTVT.